The TCR delta chain under discussion was sequenced for a study of Vδ1+ human thymocytes. Study findings and constraints: In the thymus, TRG and TRD repertoires looked highly polyclonal with Gaussian CDR3 lengths.

The template was reverse-transcribed extracted RNA. Pooled V-gene forward primers with one constant-region reverse primer generated the CDR3 amplicons by multiplex PCR. TCRdb re-analyzed the multiplex PCR reads via CATT. Among some 55,000 delta-chain clones listed, more than 15% were seen once. There are 25 residues in the CDR3. Per the germline V gene, CDR1 is TSWWSYY and CDR2 is QGS. Trimming removed 3 bases from V and 0 bases from J, with 41 bases in between. Notes on this clone: Its antigen is still unknown. Other DNA sequences in the sample encode the same CDR3.

The TCR was taken from a boy under two years old who had congenital heart surgery. The sample was Vdelta1+ gamma-delta thymocytes from the thymus. Indicated subset: FACS-sorted CD3+ TCRalphabeta- TCRVdelta1+ TCRVdelta2- thymocytes. The chain has TRDV1 and TRDJ1; D is possibly TRDD3 (10 bases). The CDR3 loop reads CALGDLGLPTSLGGYASKNTDKLIF. Written as DNA, the CDR3 is TGTGCTCTTGGGGACCTAGGCCTTCCTACCTCTCTGGGGGGATACGCCTCTAAGAACACCGATAAACTCATCTTT.